This paragraph reports one TCR beta chain. This entry is derived from a study of control samples from healthy donors and cancer patients. Method: immunoSEQ multiplex PCR; TCRdb's copy keeps in-frame clones and lacks some. This repertoire shows approximately 53,000 clones, 85% to 95% found once; its top ten account for roughly 0.9%. The CDR3 has 13 amino acids. The V gene lost 3 bases and the J gene lost 7 bases, with 13 bases spanning the gap. In germline, CDR1 is LNHDA, CDR2 SQIVND (reference sequence). The rearrangement joins TRBV19 to TRBJ2-7, with D possibly matching TRBD1 (5 bases). The sample was PBMCs. The clonotype originates from a man younger than 45 with colorectal cancer. The CDR3 loop is CASSISDTQEQYF. CDR3 coding DNA: TGTGCCAGTAGTATTTCGGACACCCAGGAGCAGTACTTC.